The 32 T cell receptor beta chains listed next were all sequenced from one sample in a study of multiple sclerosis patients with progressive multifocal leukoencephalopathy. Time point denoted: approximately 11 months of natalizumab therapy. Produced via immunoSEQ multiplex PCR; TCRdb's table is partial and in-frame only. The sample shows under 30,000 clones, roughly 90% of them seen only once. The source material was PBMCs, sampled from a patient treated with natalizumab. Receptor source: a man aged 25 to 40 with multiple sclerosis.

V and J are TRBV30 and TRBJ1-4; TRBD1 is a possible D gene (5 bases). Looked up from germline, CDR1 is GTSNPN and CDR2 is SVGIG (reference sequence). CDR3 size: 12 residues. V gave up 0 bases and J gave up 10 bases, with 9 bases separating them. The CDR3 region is CAWSVGQGKLFF. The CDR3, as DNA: TGTGCCTGGAGTGTGGGGCAGGGAAAACTGTTTTTT.

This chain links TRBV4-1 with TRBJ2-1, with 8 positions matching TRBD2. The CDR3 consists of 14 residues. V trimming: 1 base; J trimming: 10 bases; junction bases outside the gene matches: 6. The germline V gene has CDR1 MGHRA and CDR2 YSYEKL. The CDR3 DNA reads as TGCGCCAGCAGCCAAGCCTCCGGGACTAGAGAGCAGTTCTTC. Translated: CASSQASGTREQFF.

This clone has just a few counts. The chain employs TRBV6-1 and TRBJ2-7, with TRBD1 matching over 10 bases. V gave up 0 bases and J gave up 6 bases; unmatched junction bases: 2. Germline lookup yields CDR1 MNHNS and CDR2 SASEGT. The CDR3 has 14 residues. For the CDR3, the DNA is TGTGCCAGCAGTGAAGCCTGGACAGGGGGCGAGCAGTACGTC. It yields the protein CASSEAWTGGEQYV.

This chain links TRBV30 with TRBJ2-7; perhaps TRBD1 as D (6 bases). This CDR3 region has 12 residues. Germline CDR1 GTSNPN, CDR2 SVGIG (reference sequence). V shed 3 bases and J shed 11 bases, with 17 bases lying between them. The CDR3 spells CAWSAFETGKYF. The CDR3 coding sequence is TGTGCCTGGAGCGCGTTTGAGACAGGAAAGTACTTC.

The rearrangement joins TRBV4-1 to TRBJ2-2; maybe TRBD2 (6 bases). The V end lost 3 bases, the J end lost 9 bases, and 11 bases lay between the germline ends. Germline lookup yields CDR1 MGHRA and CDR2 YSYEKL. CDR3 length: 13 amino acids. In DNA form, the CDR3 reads TGCGCCAGCAGCCAGGGGGGACGTAGGGAGCTGTTTTTT. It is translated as CASSQGGRRELFF.

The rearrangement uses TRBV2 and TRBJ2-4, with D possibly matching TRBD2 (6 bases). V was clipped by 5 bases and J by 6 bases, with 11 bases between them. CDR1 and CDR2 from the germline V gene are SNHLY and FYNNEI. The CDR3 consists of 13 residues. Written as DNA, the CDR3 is TGTGCCAGCAGTATGGAGGGGAGAAACATTCAGTACTTC. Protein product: CASSMEGRNIQYF.

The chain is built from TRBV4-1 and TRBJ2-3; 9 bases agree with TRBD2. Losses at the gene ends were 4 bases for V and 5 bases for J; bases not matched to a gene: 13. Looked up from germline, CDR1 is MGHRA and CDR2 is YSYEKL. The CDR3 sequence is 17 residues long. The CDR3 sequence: CASSPRGGRAAKDTQYF. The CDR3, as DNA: TGCGCCAGCAGCCCTCGTGGCGGGAGGGCCGCTAAAGATACGCAGTATTTT.

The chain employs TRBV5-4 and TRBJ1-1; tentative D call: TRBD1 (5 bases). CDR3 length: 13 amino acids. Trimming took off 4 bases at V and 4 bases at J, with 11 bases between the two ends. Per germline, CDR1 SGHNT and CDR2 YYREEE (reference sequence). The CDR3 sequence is CASSIQGATEAFF. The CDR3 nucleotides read TGTGCCAGCAGCATCCAGGGAGCCACTGAAGCTTTCTTT.

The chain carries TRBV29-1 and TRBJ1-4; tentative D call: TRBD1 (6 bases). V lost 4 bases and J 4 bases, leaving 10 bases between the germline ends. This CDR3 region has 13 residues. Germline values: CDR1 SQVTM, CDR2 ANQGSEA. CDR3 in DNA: TGCAGCGTTGGGGGGGCGGGTAATGAAAAACTGTTTTTT. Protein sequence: CSVGGAGNEKLFF. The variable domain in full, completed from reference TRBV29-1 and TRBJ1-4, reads SAVISQKPSRDICQRGTSLTIQCQVDSQVTMMFWYRQQPGQSLTLIATANQGSEATYESGFVIDKFPISRPNLTFSTLTVSNMSPEDSSIYLCSVGGAGNEKLFFGSGTQLSVL.

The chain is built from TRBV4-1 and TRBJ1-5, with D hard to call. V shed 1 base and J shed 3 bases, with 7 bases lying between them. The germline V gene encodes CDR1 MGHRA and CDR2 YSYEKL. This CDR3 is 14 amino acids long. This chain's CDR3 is CASSQGRYNQPQHF. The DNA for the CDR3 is TGCGCCAGCAGCCAAGGGCGGTACAATCAGCCCCAGCATTTT.

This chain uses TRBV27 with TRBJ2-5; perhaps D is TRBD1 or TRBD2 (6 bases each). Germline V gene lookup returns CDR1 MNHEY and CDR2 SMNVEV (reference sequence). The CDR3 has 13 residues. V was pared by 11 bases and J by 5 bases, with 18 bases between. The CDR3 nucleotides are TGTGCCTCCTCTTCGGGGGCATGGGAGACCCAGTACTTC. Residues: CASSSGAWETQYF.

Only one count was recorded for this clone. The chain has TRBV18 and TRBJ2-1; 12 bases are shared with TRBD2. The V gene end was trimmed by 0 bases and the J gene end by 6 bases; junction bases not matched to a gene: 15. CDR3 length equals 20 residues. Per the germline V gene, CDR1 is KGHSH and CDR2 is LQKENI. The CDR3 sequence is CASSPPDLAGGPKHGNEQFF. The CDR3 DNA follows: TGTGCCAGCTCACCACCGGATCTAGCGGGAGGGCCCAAACACGGCAATGAGCAGTTCTTC.

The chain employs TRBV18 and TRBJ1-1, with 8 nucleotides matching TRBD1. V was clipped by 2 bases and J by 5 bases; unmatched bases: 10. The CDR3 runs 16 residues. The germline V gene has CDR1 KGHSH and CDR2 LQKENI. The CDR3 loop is CASSPGLTGVSTEAFF. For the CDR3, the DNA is TGTGCCAGCTCACCAGGGCTGACAGGGGTTTCAACTGAAGCTTTCTTT.

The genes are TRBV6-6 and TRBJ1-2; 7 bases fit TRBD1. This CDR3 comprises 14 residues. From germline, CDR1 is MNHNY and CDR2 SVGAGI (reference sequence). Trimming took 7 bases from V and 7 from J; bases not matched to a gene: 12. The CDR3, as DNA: TGTGCCAGCAAAATTAGAGAGGGGGCTCTTGGCTACACCTTC. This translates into CASKIREGALGYTF.

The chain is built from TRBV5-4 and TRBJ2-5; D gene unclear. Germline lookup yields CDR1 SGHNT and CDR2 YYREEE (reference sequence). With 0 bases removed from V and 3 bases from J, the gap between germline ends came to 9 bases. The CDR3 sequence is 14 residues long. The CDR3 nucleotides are TGTGCCAGCAGCTTGGGCCCGGCGGAAGAGACCCAGTACTTC. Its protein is CASSLGPAEETQYF.

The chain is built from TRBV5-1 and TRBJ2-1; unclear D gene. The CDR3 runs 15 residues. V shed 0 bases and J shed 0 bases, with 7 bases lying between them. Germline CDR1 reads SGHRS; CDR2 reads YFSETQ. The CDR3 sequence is CASSLEASSYNEQFF. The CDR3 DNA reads TGCGCCAGCAGCTTGGAAGCGAGCTCCTACAATGAGCAGTTCTTC.

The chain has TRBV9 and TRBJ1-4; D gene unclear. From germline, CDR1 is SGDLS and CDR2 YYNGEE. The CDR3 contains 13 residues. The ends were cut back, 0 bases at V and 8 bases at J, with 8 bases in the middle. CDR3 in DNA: TGTGCCAGCAGCGTAGGAGAGAGGGAAAAACTGTTTTTT. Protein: CASSVGEREKLFF.

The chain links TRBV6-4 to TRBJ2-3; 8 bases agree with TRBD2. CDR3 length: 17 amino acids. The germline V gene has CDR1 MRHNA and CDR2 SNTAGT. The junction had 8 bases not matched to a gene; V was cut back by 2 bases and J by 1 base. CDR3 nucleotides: TGTGCCAGCAGTGACCAGGCACTAGCGGAGGGCACAGATACGCAGTATTTT. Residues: CASSDQALAEGTDTQYF.

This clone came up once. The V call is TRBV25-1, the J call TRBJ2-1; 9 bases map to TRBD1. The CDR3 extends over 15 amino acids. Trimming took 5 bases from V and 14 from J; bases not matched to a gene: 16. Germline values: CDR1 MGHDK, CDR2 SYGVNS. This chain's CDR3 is CASSPPRDRVGCEFF. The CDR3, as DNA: TGTGCCAGCAGTCCACCCCGGGACAGGGTGGGTTGCGAGTTCTTC.

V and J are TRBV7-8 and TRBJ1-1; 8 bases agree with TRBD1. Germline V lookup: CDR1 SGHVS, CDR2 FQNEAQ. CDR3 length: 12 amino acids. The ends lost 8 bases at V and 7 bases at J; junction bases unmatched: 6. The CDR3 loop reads CASVDRAGEAFF. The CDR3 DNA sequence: TGTGCCAGCGTGGACAGGGCTGGTGAAGCTTTCTTT.

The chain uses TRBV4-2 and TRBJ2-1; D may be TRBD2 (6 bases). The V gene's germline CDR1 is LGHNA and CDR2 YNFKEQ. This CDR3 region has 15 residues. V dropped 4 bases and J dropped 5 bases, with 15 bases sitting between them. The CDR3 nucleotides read TGTGCCAGCAGCCGACGCGGGACTCATAACAATGAGCAGTTCTTC. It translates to CASSRRGTHNNEQFF.

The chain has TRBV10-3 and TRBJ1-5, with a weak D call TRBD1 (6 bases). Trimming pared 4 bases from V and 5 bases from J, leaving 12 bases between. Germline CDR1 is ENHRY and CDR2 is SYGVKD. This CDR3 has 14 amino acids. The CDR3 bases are TGTGCCATCAGTGGGGTTTACAGGGATCAGCCCCAGCATTTT. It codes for CAISGVYRDQPQHF.

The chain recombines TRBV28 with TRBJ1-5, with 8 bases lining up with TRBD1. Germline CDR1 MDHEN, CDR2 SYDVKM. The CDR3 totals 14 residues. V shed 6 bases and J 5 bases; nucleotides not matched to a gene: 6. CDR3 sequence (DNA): TGTGCCAGCAGGGGAGGACAGGGATATCAGCCCCAGCATTTT. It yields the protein CASRGGQGYQPQHF.

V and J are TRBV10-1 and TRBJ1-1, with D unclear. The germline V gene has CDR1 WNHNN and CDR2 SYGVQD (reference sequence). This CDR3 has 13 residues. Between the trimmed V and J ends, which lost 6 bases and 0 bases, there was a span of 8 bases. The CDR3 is CASRDTMNTEAFF. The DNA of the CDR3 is TGCGCCAGCAGAGATACCATGAACACTGAAGCTTTCTTT.

The CDR3 spells CASSYPVGTYNEQFF. Here the CDR3 DNA reads TGTGCCAGCAGTTACCCGGTCGGAACCTACAATGAGCAGTTCTTC. The chain is built from TRBV6-5 and TRBJ2-1; D gene ambiguous. Germline CDR1 is MNHEY and CDR2 is SVGAGI. V gave up 2 bases and J gave up 2 bases, with 10 bases separating them. This CDR3 spans 15 amino acids.

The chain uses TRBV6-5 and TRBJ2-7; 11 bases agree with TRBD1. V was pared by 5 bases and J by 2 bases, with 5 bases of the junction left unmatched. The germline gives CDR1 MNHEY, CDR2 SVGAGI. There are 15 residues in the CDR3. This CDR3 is CASSRDRGSTYEQYV. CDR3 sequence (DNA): TGTGCCAGCAGTCGGGACAGGGGGTCTACCTACGAGCAGTACGTC.

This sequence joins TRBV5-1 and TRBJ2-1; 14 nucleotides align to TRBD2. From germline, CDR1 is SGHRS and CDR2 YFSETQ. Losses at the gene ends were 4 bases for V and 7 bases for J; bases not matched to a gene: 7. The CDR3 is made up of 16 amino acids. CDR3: CASSQDGTSGSNEQFF. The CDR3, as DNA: TGCGCCAGCAGCCAAGACGGGACTAGCGGGAGTAATGAGCAGTTCTTC.

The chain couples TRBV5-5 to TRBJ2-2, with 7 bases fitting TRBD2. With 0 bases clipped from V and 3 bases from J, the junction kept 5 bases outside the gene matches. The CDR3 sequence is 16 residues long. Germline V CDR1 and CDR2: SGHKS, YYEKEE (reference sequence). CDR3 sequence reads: CASSLEGGQYTGELFF. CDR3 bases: TGTGCCAGCAGCTTGGAGGGAGGGCAGTACACCGGGGAGCTGTTTTTT.

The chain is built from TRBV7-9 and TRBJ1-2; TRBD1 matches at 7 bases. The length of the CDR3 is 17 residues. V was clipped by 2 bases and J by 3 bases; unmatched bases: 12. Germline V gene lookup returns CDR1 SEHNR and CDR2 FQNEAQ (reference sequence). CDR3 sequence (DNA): TGTGCCAGCAGCTTAAGGTCAGGGGGTACCGACTACTATGGCTACACCTTC. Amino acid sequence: CASSLRSGGTDYYGYTF.

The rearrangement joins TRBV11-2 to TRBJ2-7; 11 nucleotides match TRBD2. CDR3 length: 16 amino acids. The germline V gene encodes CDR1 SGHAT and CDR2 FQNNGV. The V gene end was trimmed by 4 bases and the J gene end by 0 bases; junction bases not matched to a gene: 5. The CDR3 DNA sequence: TGTGCCAGCAGCTCCGGACTAGCGGGTTACTCCTACGAGCAGTACTTC. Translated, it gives CASSSGLAGYSYEQYF.

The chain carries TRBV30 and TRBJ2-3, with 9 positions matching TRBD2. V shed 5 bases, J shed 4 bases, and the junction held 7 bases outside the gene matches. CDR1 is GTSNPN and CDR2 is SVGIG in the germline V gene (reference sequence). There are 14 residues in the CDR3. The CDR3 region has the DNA TGTGCCTGGGGGGTAGCGGGAGTGGCAGATACGCAGTATTTT. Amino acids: CAWGVAGVADTQYF.

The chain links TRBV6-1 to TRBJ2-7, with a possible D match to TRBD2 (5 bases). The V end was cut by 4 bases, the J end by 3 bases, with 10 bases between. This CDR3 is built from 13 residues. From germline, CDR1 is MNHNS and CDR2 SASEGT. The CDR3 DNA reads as TGTGCCAGCAGTGCCCGGGATTTCTACGAGCAGTACTTC. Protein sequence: CASSARDFYEQYF.